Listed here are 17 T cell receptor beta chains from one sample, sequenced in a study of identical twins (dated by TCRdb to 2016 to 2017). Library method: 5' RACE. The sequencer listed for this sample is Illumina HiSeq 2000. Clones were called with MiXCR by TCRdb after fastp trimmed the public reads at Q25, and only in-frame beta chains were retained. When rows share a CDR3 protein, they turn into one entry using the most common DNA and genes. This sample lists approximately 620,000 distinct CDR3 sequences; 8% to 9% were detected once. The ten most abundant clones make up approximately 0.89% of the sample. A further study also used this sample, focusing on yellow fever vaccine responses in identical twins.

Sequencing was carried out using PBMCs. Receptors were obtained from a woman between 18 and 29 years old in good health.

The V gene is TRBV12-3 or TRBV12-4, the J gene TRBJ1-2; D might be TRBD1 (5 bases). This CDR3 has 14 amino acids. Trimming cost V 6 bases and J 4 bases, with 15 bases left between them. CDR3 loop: CASRKQDLLYGYTF. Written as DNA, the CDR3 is TGTGCCAGCAGGAAACAGGACCTCCTCTATGGCTACACCTTC.

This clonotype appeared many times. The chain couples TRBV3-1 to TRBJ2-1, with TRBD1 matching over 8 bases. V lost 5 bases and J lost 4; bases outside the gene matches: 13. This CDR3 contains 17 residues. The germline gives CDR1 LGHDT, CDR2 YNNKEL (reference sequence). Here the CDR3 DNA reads TGTGCCAGCAGCGCCCAAAGGACAGGGCGCTCGTACAATGAGCAGTTCTTC. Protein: CASSAQRTGRSYNEQFF.

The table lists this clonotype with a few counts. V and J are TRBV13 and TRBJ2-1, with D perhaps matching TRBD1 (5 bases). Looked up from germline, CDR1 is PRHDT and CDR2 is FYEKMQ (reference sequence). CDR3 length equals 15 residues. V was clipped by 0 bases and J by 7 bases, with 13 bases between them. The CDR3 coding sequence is TGTGCCAGCAGCTTAGGCCAGGGTAGGGTAAATGAGCAGTTCTTC. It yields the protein CASSLGQGRVNEQFF.

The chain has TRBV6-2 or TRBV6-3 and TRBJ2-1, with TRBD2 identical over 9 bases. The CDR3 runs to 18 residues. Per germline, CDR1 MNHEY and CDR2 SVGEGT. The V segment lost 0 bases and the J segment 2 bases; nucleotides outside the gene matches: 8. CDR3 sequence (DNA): TGTGCCAGCAGTTACTCGGGTCGATTAGCGGGAGCCTACAATGAGCAGTTCTTC. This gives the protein CASSYSGRLAGAYNEQFF.

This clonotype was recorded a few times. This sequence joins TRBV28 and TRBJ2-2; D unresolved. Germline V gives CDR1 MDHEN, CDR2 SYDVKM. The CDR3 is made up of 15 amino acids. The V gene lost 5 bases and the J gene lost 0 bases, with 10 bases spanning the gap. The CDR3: CASSLLGSNTGELFF. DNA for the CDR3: TGTGCCAGCAGTCTACTCGGCTCGAACACCGGGGAGCTGTTTTTT.

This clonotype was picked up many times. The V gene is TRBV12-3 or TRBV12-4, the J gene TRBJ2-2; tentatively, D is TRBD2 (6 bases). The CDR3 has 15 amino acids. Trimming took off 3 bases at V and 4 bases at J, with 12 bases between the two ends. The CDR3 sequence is CASSFLDYSTGELFF. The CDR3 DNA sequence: TGTGCCAGCAGTTTTTTGGACTATTCCACCGGGGAGCTGTTTTTT.

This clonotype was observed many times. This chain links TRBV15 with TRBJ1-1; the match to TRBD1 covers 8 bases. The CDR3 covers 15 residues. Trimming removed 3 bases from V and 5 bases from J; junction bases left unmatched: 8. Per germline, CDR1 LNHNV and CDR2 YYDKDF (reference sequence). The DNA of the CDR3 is TGTGCCACCAGCAGCGGCAGGGGGCGTGGGACTGAAGCTTTCTTT. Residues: CATSSGRGRGTEAFF.

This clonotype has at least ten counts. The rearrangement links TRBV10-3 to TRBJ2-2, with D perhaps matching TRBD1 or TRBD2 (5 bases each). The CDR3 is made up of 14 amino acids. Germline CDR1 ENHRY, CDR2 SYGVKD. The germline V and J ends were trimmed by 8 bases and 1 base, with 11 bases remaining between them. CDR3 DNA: TGTGCCATCGGGTCTGGGGGGAACACCGGGGAGCTGTTTTTT. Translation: CAIGSGGNTGELFF.

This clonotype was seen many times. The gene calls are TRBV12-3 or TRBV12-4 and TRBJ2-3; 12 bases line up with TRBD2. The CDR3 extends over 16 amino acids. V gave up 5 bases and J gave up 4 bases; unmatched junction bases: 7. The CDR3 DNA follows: TGTGCCAGCAGTCCCCAGACTAGCGGGAGCCCAGATACGCAGTATTTT. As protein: CASSPQTSGSPDTQYF.

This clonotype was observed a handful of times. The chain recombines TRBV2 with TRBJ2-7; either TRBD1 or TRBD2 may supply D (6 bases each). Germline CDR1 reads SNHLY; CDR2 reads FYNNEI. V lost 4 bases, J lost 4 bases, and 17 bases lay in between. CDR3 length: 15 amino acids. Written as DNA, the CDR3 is TGTGCCAGCAGTGGGGCCTCCGGGGGACAATACGAGCAGTACTTC. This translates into CASSGASGGQYEQYF.

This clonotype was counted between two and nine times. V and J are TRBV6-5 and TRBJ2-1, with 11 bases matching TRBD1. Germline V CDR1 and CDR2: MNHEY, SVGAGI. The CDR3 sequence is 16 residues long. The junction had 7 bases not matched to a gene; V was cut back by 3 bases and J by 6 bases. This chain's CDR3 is CASSYWDRGTRNEQFF. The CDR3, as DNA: TGTGCCAGCAGTTATTGGGACAGGGGGACTCGCAATGAGCAGTTCTTC.

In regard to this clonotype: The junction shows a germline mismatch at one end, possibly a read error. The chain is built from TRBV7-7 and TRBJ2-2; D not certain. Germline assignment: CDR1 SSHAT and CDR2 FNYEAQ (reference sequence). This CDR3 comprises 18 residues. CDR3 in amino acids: CASSLVAGSFRSTGELFF. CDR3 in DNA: TGTGCTAGCAGCTTAGTGGCCGGTTCCTTTAGGAGCACCGGGGAGCTGTTTTTT.

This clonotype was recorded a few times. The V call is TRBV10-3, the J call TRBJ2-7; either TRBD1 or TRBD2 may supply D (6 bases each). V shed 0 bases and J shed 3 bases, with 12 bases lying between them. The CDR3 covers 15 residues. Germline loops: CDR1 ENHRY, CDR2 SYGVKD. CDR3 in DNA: TGTGCCATCAGTGAGTCGGGGGGCCGCAGCTACGAGCAGTACTTC. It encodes CAISESGGRSYEQYF.

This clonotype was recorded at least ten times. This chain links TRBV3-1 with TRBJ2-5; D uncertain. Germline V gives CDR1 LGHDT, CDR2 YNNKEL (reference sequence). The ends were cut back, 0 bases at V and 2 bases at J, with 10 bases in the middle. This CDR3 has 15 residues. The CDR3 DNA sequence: TGTGCCAGCAGCCAAGAGAGAAGCGTACAAGAGACCCAGTACTTC. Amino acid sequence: CASSQERSVQETQYF.

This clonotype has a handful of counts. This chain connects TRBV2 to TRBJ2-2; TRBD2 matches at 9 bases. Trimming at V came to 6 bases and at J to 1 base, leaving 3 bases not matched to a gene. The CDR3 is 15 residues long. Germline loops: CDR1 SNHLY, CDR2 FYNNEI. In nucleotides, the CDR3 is TGTGCCAGCAGGGAACTAGCGGGGAACACCGGGGAGCTGTTTTTT. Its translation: CASRELAGNTGELFF.

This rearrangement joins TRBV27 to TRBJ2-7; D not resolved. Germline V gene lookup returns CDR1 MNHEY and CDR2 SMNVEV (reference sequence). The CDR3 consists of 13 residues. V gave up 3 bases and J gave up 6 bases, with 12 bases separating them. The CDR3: CASSFVLGLEQYF. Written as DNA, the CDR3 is TGTGCCAGCAGTTTTGTCCTTGGCCTCGAGCAGTACTTC.

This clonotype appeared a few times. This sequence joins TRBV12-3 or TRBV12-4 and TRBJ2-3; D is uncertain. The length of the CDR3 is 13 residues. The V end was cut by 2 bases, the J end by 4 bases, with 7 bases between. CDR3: CASSLRVPDTQYF. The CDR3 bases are TGTGCCAGCAGTTTAAGAGTCCCAGATACGCAGTATTTT.